This T cell receptor beta chain was found in a study of blood T cell repertoires in COVID-19. About the research overall: Samples of COVID-19 (acute and convalescent) were obtained from the United States, Italy and Spain. T cells, B-cell-depleted T cells, or PBMCs provided the cDNA or gDNA that served as material.

Germline V lookup: CDR1 SGHDT, CDR2 YYEEEE. The CDR3 sequence is 15 residues long. Trimming removed 2 bases at V and 0 bases at J, with 11 bases between. Study processing details: Amplification of reference gene primers was used by the study to estimate nucleated cell counts. Libraries were prepared by immunoSEQ multiplex PCR; TCRdb keeps only in-frame clonotypes and omits some of them. V and J calls and clone size come straight from that table; D and trimming were deduced from the DNA. The sample comprises around 100,000 clones, 80% to 90% of which are singletons, and 7.4% rests with the top ten. This receptor was identified in a human donor with acute or convalescent COVID-19. The donor label of this sample is uncertain. The chain combines TRBV5-6 with TRBJ2-5; D is undetermined. Sequencing was performed on peripheral blood. DNA of the CDR3: TGTGCCAGCAGCTTTTTACTATTCCACCAAGAGACCCAGTACTTC. Translation: CASSFLLFHQETQYF.